This T cell receptor beta chain was recovered during a study of control samples from healthy donors and cancer patients. This clone appeared a few times. The repertoire was sequenced with immunoSEQ multiplex PCR; TCRdb's copy has only in-frame clones and lacks some. The sample records hundreds of thousands of clones, around 80% being singletons. Losses at the gene ends were 1 base for V and 2 bases for J; bases not matched to a gene: 5. The CDR3 consists of 16 residues. Germline CDR1 and CDR2: MGHRA and YSYEKL. The sequencing input was PBMCs. The source is a woman in her fifties or sixties with lung cancer. This chain links TRBV4-1 with TRBJ1-3; 7 bases align to TRBD1. In DNA, the CDR3 is TGCGCCAGCAGCCAAGCAGAGGGGGCAACTGGAAACACCATATATTTT. Its protein is CASSQAEGATGNTIYF.